The rows below give T cell receptor beta chains drawn from one sample of a study of T cell repertoires in cytomegalovirus infection. MiXCR, run by TCRdb on the reads, gives a single entry per CDR3 protein. Of hundreds of thousands of distinct CDR3 sequences listed, roughly 30% are singletons. No cognate antigen is known for these TCRs. Material: cultured CD8+ T cells from PBMCs, obtained from culture after CMV antigen stimulation. The receptors were sampled from a human donor in good health (CMV status not recorded). Some clones in this sample may be carry-over from other donors' samples. Both conserved end residues are part of each CDR3. D genes are given only for firm matches. The size entry is marked missing in some rows and otherwise reads once, few, many or a size class.

j_call: TRBJ2-1; v_call: TRBV4-2; d_call: TRBD2; clone_size: -; cdr3_aa: CASCARLAGYNEQFF; cdr3_nt: TGTGCCAGCTGCGCCCGACTAGCGGGTTACAATGAGCAGTTCTTC
j_call: TRBJ2-7; v_call: TRBV7-8; d_call: TRBD1; clone_size: few; cdr3_aa: CASSSNRQGEQYF; cdr3_nt: TGTGCCAGCAGCTCTAACCGACAGGGAGAGCAGTACTTC
j_call: TRBJ2-7; v_call: TRBV7-2; d_call: TRBD1; clone_size: many; cdr3_aa: CASSFAGTGSEQYF; cdr3_nt: TGTGCCAGCAGCTTCGCCGGGACAGGGAGCGAGCAGTACTTC
j_call: TRBJ2-1; v_call: TRBV4-1; d_call: -; clone_size: -; cdr3_aa: CASSQEGRVEEQFF; cdr3_nt: TGCGCCAGCAGCCAAGAGGGGAGAGTCGAAGAGCAGTTCTTC
j_call: TRBJ1-2; v_call: TRBV7-6; d_call: -; clone_size: many; cdr3_aa: CASSLVINGYGYTF; cdr3_nt: TGTGCCAGCAGCTTAGTCATCAATGGCTATGGCTACACCTTC
j_call: TRBJ2-3; v_call: TRBV7-9; d_call: TRBD1; clone_size: many; cdr3_aa: CASSWTGDTQYF; cdr3_nt: TGTGCCAGCAGCTGGACAGGAGATACGCAGTATTTT
j_call: TRBJ2-1; v_call: TRBV4-3; d_call: TRBD2; clone_size: few; cdr3_aa: CASSQDGRGSYNEQFF; cdr3_nt: TGCGCCAGCAGCCAAGACGGGAGGGGCTCCTACAATGAGCAGTTCTTC
j_call: TRBJ1-1; v_call: TRBV2; d_call: -; clone_size: -; cdr3_aa: CASTNGAQAFF; cdr3_nt: TGTGCCAGCACGAACGGAGCTCAAGCTTTCTTT
j_call: TRBJ2-2; v_call: TRBV12-3/TRBV12-4; d_call: TRBD2; clone_size: -; cdr3_aa: CASSAPLGRGAHTGELFF; cdr3_nt: TGTGCCAGCAGTGCACCGTTGGGGCGGGGGGCCCACACCGGGGAGCTGTTTTTT
j_call: TRBJ2-5; v_call: TRBV7-6; d_call: TRBD1; clone_size: many; cdr3_aa: CASSSRTGEQETQYF; cdr3_nt: TGTGCCAGCAGCTCAAGAACAGGGGAACAAGAGACCCAGTACTTC
j_call: TRBJ1-1; v_call: TRBV7-2; d_call: -; clone_size: many; cdr3_aa: CASESGTEAFF; cdr3_nt: TGTGCCAGCGAATCGGGGACTGAAGCTTTCTTT
j_call: TRBJ1-2; v_call: TRBV19; d_call: -; clone_size: -; cdr3_aa: CASTDKYMDGYTF; cdr3_nt: TGTGCCAGTACGGACAAATACATGGATGGCTACACCTTC
j_call: TRBJ1-1; v_call: TRBV6-5; d_call: TRBD1; clone_size: few; cdr3_aa: CASSQIQGVTEAFF; cdr3_nt: TGTGCCAGCAGTCAAATACAGGGGGTGACTGAAGCTTTCTTT
j_call: TRBJ2-5; v_call: TRBV6-4; d_call: -; clone_size: -; cdr3_aa: CASSATGGPETQYF; cdr3_nt: TGTGCCAGCAGTGCGACCGGGGGGCCAGAGACCCAGTACTTC
j_call: TRBJ2-7; v_call: TRBV28; d_call: -; clone_size: -; cdr3_aa: CATSLMRSPGYEQYF; cdr3_nt: TGTGCCACCTCTTTAATGAGATCCCCAGGCTACGAGCAGTACTTC
j_call: TRBJ1-1; v_call: TRBV6-2/TRBV6-3; d_call: TRBD1; clone_size: few; cdr3_aa: CASSYSIDQPQGSNTEAFF; cdr3_nt: TGTGCCAGCAGTTACTCTATCGATCAACCACAGGGGTCGAACACTGAAGCTTTCTTT
j_call: TRBJ2-3; v_call: TRBV10-3; d_call: -; clone_size: -; cdr3_aa: CAISGGEDTQYF; cdr3_nt: TGTGCCATCAGTGGAGGAGAAGATACGCAGTATTTT
j_call: TRBJ2-1; v_call: TRBV18; d_call: TRBD1; clone_size: few; cdr3_aa: CASSPKNRDRSYNEQFF; cdr3_nt: TGTGCCAGCTCACCTAAGAACCGGGACAGGTCCTACAATGAGCAGTTCTTC
j_call: TRBJ1-2; v_call: TRBV27; d_call: TRBD1; clone_size: -; cdr3_aa: CASSHGTGRLYGYTF; cdr3_nt: TGTGCCAGCAGTCATGGGACAGGGCGACTTTATGGCTACACCTTC
j_call: TRBJ2-1; v_call: TRBV24-1; d_call: -; clone_size: -; cdr3_aa: CATSDPLAGEGMDEQFF; cdr3_nt: TGTGCCACCAGTGATCCCCTCGCAGGGGAGGGTATGGATGAGCAGTTCTTC
j_call: TRBJ2-1; v_call: TRBV6-4; d_call: -; clone_size: -; cdr3_aa: CASSDGGVYNEQFF; cdr3_nt: TGTGCCAGCAGTGACGGCGGGGTCTACAATGAGCAGTTCTTC
j_call: TRBJ2-3; v_call: TRBV7-6; d_call: -; clone_size: few; cdr3_aa: CASSPTGDSTDTQYF; cdr3_nt: TGTGCCAGCAGCCCCACCGGGGACAGCACAGATACGCAGTATTTT
j_call: TRBJ2-3; v_call: TRBV7-9; d_call: TRBD1; clone_size: many; cdr3_aa: CASRHPGQGASDTQYF; cdr3_nt: TGTGCCAGCAGACACCCGGGACAGGGGGCTTCAGATACGCAGTATTTT
j_call: TRBJ2-1; v_call: TRBV7-6; d_call: -; clone_size: many; cdr3_aa: CASSLGPGSNNEQFF; cdr3_nt: TGTGCCAGCAGCTTAGGCCCAGGGTCAAACAATGAGCAGTTCTTC
j_call: TRBJ1-2; v_call: TRBV12-5; d_call: -; clone_size: few; cdr3_aa: CASGLKAGAQGYTF; cdr3_nt: TGTGCTAGTGGTTTGAAGGCGGGGGCGCAAGGCTACACCTTC
j_call: TRBJ1-1; v_call: TRBV7-3; d_call: TRBD1; clone_size: -; cdr3_aa: CASSPGQGELDTEAFF; cdr3_nt: TGTGCCAGCAGCCCGGGACAGGGGGAGTTGGACACTGAAGCTTTCTTT
j_call: TRBJ2-3; v_call: TRBV12-3/TRBV12-4; d_call: -; clone_size: few; cdr3_aa: CASALRGGPADTQYF; cdr3_nt: TGTGCCAGCGCTCTAAGGGGGGGGCCAGCAGATACGCAGTATTTT
j_call: TRBJ1-2; v_call: TRBV27; d_call: TRBD1; clone_size: -; cdr3_aa: CTSGGQGILGYTF; cdr3_nt: TGTACCAGCGGTGGACAGGGGATATTGGGCTACACCTTC
j_call: TRBJ2-2; v_call: TRBV7-9; d_call: -; clone_size: -; cdr3_aa: CATPPALSNTGELFF; cdr3_nt: TGTGCCACCCCCCCCGCACTCTCGAACACCGGGGAGCTGTTTTTT
j_call: TRBJ2-1; v_call: TRBV11-2; d_call: TRBD1; clone_size: -; cdr3_aa: CASTRTGVAWEQFF; cdr3_nt: TGTGCCAGCACCCGTACAGGGGTGGCATGGGAGCAGTTCTTC
j_call: TRBJ2-1; v_call: TRBV6-2/TRBV6-3; d_call: -; clone_size: few; cdr3_aa: CASSYSIPSATYNEQFF; cdr3_nt: TGTGCCAGCAGTTACTCGATCCCTTCCGCTACCTACAATGAGCAGTTCTTC
j_call: TRBJ1-5; v_call: TRBV4-1; d_call: -; clone_size: -; cdr3_aa: CASSQFPGDSNQPQHF; cdr3_nt: TGCGCCAGCAGCCAATTCCCCGGAGATAGCAATCAGCCCCAGCATTTT
j_call: TRBJ2-1; v_call: TRBV7-9; d_call: TRBD2; clone_size: -; cdr3_aa: CASNAGGYNEQFF; cdr3_nt: TGTGCCAGCAACGCGGGGGGTTACAATGAGCAGTTCTTC
j_call: TRBJ2-1; v_call: TRBV24-1; d_call: -; clone_size: -; cdr3_aa: CATSSGEFRNEQFF; cdr3_nt: TGTGCCACCAGTTCGGGGGAATTCAGGAATGAGCAGTTCTTC
j_call: TRBJ1-1; v_call: TRBV19; d_call: -; clone_size: -; cdr3_aa: CASKHTEAFF; cdr3_nt: TGTGCCAGTAAGCACACTGAAGCTTTCTTT
j_call: TRBJ2-1; v_call: TRBV7-3; d_call: -; clone_size: -; cdr3_aa: CASSWAGQSGPYNEQFF; cdr3_nt: TGTGCCAGCAGCTGGGCGGGACAGTCTGGCCCCTACAATGAGCAGTTCTTC
j_call: TRBJ2-5; v_call: TRBV4-1; d_call: TRBD1; clone_size: few; cdr3_aa: CASSPRDRDQETQYF; cdr3_nt: TGCGCCAGCAGCCCCCGGGACAGGGACCAAGAGACCCAGTACTTC
j_call: TRBJ2-3; v_call: TRBV2; d_call: -; clone_size: -; cdr3_aa: CASKLPWADTQYF; cdr3_nt: TGTGCCAGCAAACTCCCATGGGCAGATACGCAGTATTTT
j_call: TRBJ2-5; v_call: TRBV6-1; d_call: TRBD2; clone_size: -; cdr3_aa: CASNGRGGQETQYF; cdr3_nt: TGTGCCAGCAACGGGCGGGGGGGTCAAGAGACCCAGTACTTC
j_call: TRBJ2-1; v_call: TRBV2; d_call: -; clone_size: -; cdr3_aa: CASPSPEGGNVEQFF; cdr3_nt: TGTGCCAGCCCCTCGCCTGAAGGGGGAAACGTTGAGCAGTTCTTC
j_call: TRBJ1-1; v_call: TRBV7-9; d_call: TRBD1; clone_size: few; cdr3_aa: CASSLGQPHSQAFF; cdr3_nt: TGTGCCAGCAGCCTGGGACAGCCGCATAGCCAAGCTTTCTTT
j_call: TRBJ1-3; v_call: TRBV10-2; d_call: TRBD1; clone_size: -; cdr3_aa: CASSARTGASGNTIYF; cdr3_nt: TGCGCCAGCAGTGCCAGGACAGGGGCATCTGGAAACACCATATATTTT
j_call: TRBJ1-3; v_call: TRBV2; d_call: TRBD1; clone_size: few; cdr3_aa: CASSAPRQGSGNTIYF; cdr3_nt: TGTGCCAGCAGTGCCCCCCGACAGGGCTCTGGAAACACCATATATTTT
j_call: TRBJ2-7; v_call: TRBV7-6; d_call: TRBD1; clone_size: many; cdr3_aa: CASSASPRQGANEQYF; cdr3_nt: TGTGCCAGCAGCGCTTCCCCGAGACAGGGGGCGAACGAGCAGTACTTC
j_call: TRBJ2-1; v_call: TRBV6-6; d_call: TRBD2; clone_size: few; cdr3_aa: CASSGRLAGRTYNEQFF; cdr3_nt: TGTGCCAGCAGTGGGCGACTAGCGGGGCGTACCTACAATGAGCAGTTCTTC
j_call: TRBJ1-1; v_call: TRBV6-6; d_call: TRBD1; clone_size: few; cdr3_aa: CASSDRGQIFPEAFF; cdr3_nt: TGTGCCAGCAGCGACAGGGGACAGATTTTCCCTGAAGCTTTCTTT
j_call: TRBJ2-1; v_call: TRBV7-3; d_call: -; clone_size: -; cdr3_aa: CASSSPFQGSSYNEKFF; cdr3_nt: TGTGCCAGCAGCTCCCCCTTTCAGGGTAGCTCCTACAATGAGAAGTTCTTC
j_call: TRBJ1-1; v_call: TRBV5-6; d_call: -; clone_size: -; cdr3_aa: CASSFNGGWTEAFF; cdr3_nt: TGTGCCAGCAGCTTTAACGGGGGTTGGACTGAAGCTTTCTTT
j_call: TRBJ2-2; v_call: TRBV24-1; d_call: -; clone_size: -; cdr3_aa: CATSAPGAGELFF; cdr3_nt: TGTGCCACCAGTGCGCCGGGCGCCGGGGAGCTGTTTTTT
j_call: TRBJ1-2; v_call: TRBV20-1; d_call: -; clone_size: -; cdr3_aa: CSARDTDFAPGPRGYTF; cdr3_nt: TGCAGTGCTAGAGATACTGATTTTGCTCCGGGCCCCAGGGGCTACACCTTC